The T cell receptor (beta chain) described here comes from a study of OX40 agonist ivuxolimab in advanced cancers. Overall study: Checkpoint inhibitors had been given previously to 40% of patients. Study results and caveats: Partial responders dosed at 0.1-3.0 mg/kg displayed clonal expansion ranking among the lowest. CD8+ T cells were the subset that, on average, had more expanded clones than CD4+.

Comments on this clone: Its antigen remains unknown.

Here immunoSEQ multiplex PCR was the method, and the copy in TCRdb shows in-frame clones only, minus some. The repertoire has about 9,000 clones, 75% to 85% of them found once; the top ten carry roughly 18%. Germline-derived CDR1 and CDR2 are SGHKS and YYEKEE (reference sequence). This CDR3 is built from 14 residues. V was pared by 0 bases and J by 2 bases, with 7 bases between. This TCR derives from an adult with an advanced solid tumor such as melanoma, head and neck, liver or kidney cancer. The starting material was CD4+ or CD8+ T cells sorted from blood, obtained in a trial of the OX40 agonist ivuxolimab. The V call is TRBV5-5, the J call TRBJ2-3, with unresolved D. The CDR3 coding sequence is TGTGCCAGCAGCTTGGTGGGTTACACAGATACGCAGTATTTT. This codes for CASSLVGYTDTQYF.